This T cell receptor (beta chain) derives from a study of graft-versus-host responses after intestinal transplantation. Overall study context: Multivisceral, liver-intestinal, or isolated intestinal transplants were received by the recipients. Induction with anti-thymocyte globulin, then tacrolimus and steroids for around three years, was given to all recipients.

Remarks on this clone: Antigen specificity is unknown.

The study's findings and limits: High graft-versus-host to host-versus-graft T cell clonal ratios marked allografts of patients with graft-donor macrochimerism. Circulating GvH clones peaking coincided with falling HvG clones soon after transplant.

Trimming took 0 bases from V and 8 from J; bases not matched to a gene: 5. Germline lookup yields CDR1 SGHDT and CDR2 YYEEEE. The CDR3 length is 15 residues. Data came from immunoSEQ multiplex PCR; TCRdb stores just in-frame clones and leaves some out. The sample has roughly 93,000 clones; under 95% are singletons. The sample here was unstimulated CD8+ T cells sorted from spleen or lymph node cells, taken before transplant. This sequence was found in a human donor who was the organ donor for an intestinal transplant. The chain links TRBV5-6 to TRBJ1-6, with 7 bases fitting TRBD1. CDR3 sequence (DNA): TGTGCCAGCAGCTTGGTCCGGGACAGACATTCACCCCTCCACTTT. Its translation is CASSLVRDRHSPLHF.